This T cell receptor (beta chain) is from a study of blood T cell repertoires in COVID-19. For the study at large: PBMCs, B-cell-depleted T cells, or T cells were the source of the cDNA or gDNA that made up the material.

Original methodology: Amplification from reference gene primers served as the basis for estimated nucleated cell counts. The assay was immunoSEQ multiplex PCR, and TCRdb's table has in-frame clones only and misses some. The DNA gave D and trimming, while V, J and clone size come from that table. The table shows 220,000 or so clones, with around 80% occurring only once. The junction had 10 bases not matched to a gene; V was cut back by 1 base and J by 6 bases. The V gene's germline CDR1 is SGHTA and CDR2 FQGNSA. The CDR3 is 17 amino acids. This clonotype was sampled from a man aged 25 to 40 with active or convalescent COVID-19. Sequencing was done on a sample of peripheral blood. This chain links TRBV7-2 with TRBJ2-3, with 10 bases matching TRBD2. The CDR3 is CASSLGFISGRPDTQYF. The CDR3 region has the DNA TGTGCCAGCAGCTTAGGGTTTATTAGCGGGAGGCCCGATACGCAGTATTTT.